The source of this TCR beta chain is a study of Ad26.COV2.S vaccination and SARS-CoV-2 variants. In the study overall: In the COV1001 trial, the donor was in the Ad26.COV2.S arm.

Profiling relied on immunoSEQ multiplex PCR, and the TCRdb table lists in-frame clones only, not all of them. The sample has roughly 700,000 clones, approximately 88% seen once; the top ten hold 1.5%. Findings and caveats of the study: It is possible that the TCR breadth and depth analyses underestimated the total T cell responses. Ad26.COV2.S recipients had broader spike-specific TCRs (P = 0.0014). Recipients of either vaccine or placebo displayed similar breadth of non-spike TCRs.

Comment on this clone: The antigen is not known.

Noted treatment: approximately 18 received Ad26.COV2.S at low or high dose, single or two shots; roughly 5 received placebo; per-sample allocation not given. Day 63 after the first vaccine or placebo injection was the time point for sampling. Sequenced here: peripheral blood, sampled in a trial of Ad26.COV2.S vaccine versus placebo. The clonotype comes from a person between 18 and 65 years old who received the Ad26.COV2.S COVID-19 vaccine or a placebo.

CDR3 sequence reads: CASQLASSGTDTQYF. In DNA, the CDR3 is TGTGCCAGCCAACTTGCTAGCAGCGGCACAGATACGCAGTATTTT. The rearrangement links TRBV6-5 to TRBJ2-3, with a possible D match to TRBD2 (5 bases). Germline V gene data show CDR1 as MNHEY and CDR2 as SVGAGI. Trimming took off 8 bases at V and 1 base at J, with 16 bases between the two ends. This CDR3 has 15 amino acids.